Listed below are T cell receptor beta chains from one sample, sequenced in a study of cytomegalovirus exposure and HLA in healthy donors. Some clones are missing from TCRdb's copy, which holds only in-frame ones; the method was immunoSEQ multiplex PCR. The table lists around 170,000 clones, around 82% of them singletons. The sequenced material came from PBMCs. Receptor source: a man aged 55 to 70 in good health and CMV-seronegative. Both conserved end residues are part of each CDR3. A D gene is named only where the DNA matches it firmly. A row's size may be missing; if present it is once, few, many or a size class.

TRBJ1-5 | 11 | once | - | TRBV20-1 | CSARGGQPQHF | TGCAGTGCTAGAGGAGGTCAGCCCCAGCATTTT
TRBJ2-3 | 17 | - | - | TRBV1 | CTSSQDRLAGGTDTQYF | TGCACCAGCAGCCAAGATAGGCTAGCGGGAGGGACAGATACGCAGTATTTT
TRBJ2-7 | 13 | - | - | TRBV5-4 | CASSLGEQYEQYF | TGTGCCAGCAGCTTGGGGGAGCAATACGAGCAGTACTTC
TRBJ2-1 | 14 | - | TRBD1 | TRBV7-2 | CASSLDRGPDEQFF | TGTGCCAGCAGCTTAGACAGGGGACCGGATGAGCAGTTCTTC
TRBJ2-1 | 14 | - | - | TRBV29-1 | CSVSPWGQYNEQFF | TGCAGCGTTTCCCCTTGGGGGCAGTACAATGAGCAGTTCTTC
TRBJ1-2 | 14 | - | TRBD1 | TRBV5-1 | CASSPGGTNYGYTF | TGCGCCAGCAGCCCAGGGGGTACTAACTATGGCTACACCTTC
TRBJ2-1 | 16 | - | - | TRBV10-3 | CAISESTSGYDNEQFF | TGTGCCATCAGTGAGTCGACCAGCGGGTACGACAATGAGCAGTTCTTC
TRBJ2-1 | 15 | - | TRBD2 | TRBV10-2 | CASSTGLAGDNEQFF | TGCGCCAGCAGTACGGGACTAGCGGGGGACAATGAGCAGTTCTTC
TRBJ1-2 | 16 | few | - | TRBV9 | CASSVSGEGGLPGYTF | TGTGCCAGCAGCGTATCGGGGGAGGGGGGCCTTCCAGGCTACACCTTC
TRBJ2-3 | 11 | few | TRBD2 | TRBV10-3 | CATSGEDTQYF | TGTGCCACTAGCGGGGAAGATACGCAGTATTTT
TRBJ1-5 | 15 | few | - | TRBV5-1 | CASSLLGGRNQPQHF | TGCGCCAGCAGCCTCTTAGGAGGCCGCAATCAGCCCCAGCATTTT
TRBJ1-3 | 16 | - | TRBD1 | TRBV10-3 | CAISDTTGSSGNTIYF | TGTGCCATCAGTGATACGACAGGGAGCTCTGGAAACACCATATATTTT
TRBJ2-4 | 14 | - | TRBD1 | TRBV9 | CASSPGGSKNIQYF | TGTGCCAGCAGCCCAGGGGGCTCCAAAAACATTCAGTACTTC
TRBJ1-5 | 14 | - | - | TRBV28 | CASKGGAGNQPQNF | TGTGCCAGCAAAGGAGGGGCCGGCAATCAGCCCCAGAATTTT
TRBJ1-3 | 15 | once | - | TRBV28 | CATSPTQGRGNTIYF | TGTGCCACCAGCCCGACACAGGGTAGAGGAAACACCATATATTTT
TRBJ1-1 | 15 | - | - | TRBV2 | CASRGPGLRNTDAFF | TGTGCCAGCAGGGGGCCCGGGCTCCGGAACACTGACGCTTTCTTT
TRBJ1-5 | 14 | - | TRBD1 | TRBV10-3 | CASSTGVEDQPQHF | TGTGCCAGCTCTACAGGGGTTGAAGATCAGCCCCAGCATTTT
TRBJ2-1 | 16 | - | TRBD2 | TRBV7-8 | CASSTLAGGSYNEQFF | TGTGCCAGCAGCACACTAGCGGGGGGATCCTACAATGAGCAGTTCTTC
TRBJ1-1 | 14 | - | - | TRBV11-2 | CASSLVSQDTEAFF | TGTGCCAGCAGCTTAGTCTCACAGGACACTGAAGCTTTCTTT
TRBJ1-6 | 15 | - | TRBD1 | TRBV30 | CAWMTGLEINSPLHF | TGTGCCTGGATGACAGGGCTCGAAATTAATTCACCCCTCCACTTT
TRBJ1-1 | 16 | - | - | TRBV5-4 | CASIPGSQGLNTEAFF | TGTGCCAGCATCCCGGGGTCGCAGGGGTTGAACACTGAAGCTTTCTTT
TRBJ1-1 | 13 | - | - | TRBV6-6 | CAGATDMNTEAFF | TGTGCCGGGGCGACAGATATGAACACTGAAGCTTTCTTT
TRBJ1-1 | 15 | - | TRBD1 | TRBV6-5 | CASSNRGTGATEAFF | TGTGCCAGCAGTAACCGCGGGACAGGGGCAACTGAAGCTTTCTTT
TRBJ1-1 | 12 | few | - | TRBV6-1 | CASQGGNTEAFF | TGTGCCAGCCAGGGTGGGAACACTGAAGCTTTCTTT
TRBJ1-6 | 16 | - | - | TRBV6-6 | CASSYAPRGWDSPLHF | TGTGCCAGCAGTTACGCACCTCGAGGCTGGGATTCACCCCTCCACTTT
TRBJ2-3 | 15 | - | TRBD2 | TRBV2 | CASSAREGGTDTQYF | TGTGCCAGCAGTGCGCGGGAGGGGGGCACAGATACGCAGTATTTT
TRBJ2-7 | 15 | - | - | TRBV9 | CASSINRGLGGEQYF | TGTGCCAGCAGCATCAACAGGGGATTAGGAGGGGAGCAGTACTTC
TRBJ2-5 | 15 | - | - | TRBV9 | CASSSPGDYQETQYF | TGTGCCAGCAGCTCTCCGGGGGACTACCAAGAGACCCAGTACTTC
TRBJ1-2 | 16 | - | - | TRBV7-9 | CASSFPPLVEEYGYTF | TGTGCCAGCAGCTTCCCTCCACTCGTAGAAGAATATGGCTACACCTTC
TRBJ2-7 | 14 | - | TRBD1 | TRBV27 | CASSFGTGSYEQYF | TGTGCCAGCAGTTTCGGGACAGGCTCCTACGAGCAGTACTTC
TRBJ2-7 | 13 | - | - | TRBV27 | CASSLGGFYEQYF | TGTGCCAGCAGTCTCGGCGGATTCTACGAGCAGTACTTC
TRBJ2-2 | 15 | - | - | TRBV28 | CASSWGWGNTGELFF | TGTGCCAGCAGTTGGGGCTGGGGAAACACCGGGGAGCTGTTTTTT
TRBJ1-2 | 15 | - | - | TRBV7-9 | CASSLEAGADYGYTF | TGTGCCAGCAGCTTAGAAGCAGGGGCGGACTATGGCTACACCTTC
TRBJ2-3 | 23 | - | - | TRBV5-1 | CASSRDSVLGETSVLTPPDTQYF | TGCGCCAGCAGCCGGGACAGCGTCCTTGGGGAGACTAGCGTACTTACCCCCCCAGATACGCAGTATTTT
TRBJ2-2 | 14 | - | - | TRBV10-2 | CASEKGANTGELFF | TGCGCCAGCGAAAAGGGGGCGAACACCGGGGAGCTGTTTTTT
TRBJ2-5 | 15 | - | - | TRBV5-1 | CASSPEGTGKETQYF | TGCGCCAGCAGCCCGGAGGGGACTGGAAAAGAGACCCAGTACTTC
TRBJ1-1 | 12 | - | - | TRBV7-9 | CASSFGTTEAFF | TGTGCCAGCAGCTTCGGTACCACTGAAGCTTTCTTT
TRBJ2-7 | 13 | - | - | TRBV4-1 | CASSQRTLYEQYF | TGCGCCAGCAGCCAACGGACTCTCTACGAGCAGTACTTC
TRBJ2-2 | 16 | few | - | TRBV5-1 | CASSPGLRRTTGELFF | TGCGCCAGCAGCCCGGGACTCAGGAGAACCACCGGGGAGCTGTTTTTT
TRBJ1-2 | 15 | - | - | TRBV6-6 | CASSYVLSGLKGYTF | TGTGCCAGCAGCTACGTCCTTTCAGGCCTGAAGGGCTACACCTTC
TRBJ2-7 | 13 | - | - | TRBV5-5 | CASSLGQGSEQYF | TGTGCCAGCAGCTTGGGGCAGGGCAGTGAGCAGTACTTC
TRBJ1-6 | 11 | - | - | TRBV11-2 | CASRQDSPLHF | TGTGCCAGCAGACAAGATTCACCCCTCCACTTT
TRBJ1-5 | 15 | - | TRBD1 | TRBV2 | CASRRQGASNQPQHF | TGTGCCAGCAGGAGACAGGGGGCTAGCAATCAGCCCCAGCATTTT
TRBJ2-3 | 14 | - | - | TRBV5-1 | CASRQGASTDTQYF | TGCGCCAGCCGACAAGGGGCGTCCACAGATACGCAGTATTTT
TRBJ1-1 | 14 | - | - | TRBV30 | CAYTPGFVDTEAFF | TGTGCCTACACTCCAGGGTTCGTGGACACTGAAGCTTTCTTT
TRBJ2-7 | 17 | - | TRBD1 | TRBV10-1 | CASSESLGQGGVYEQYF | TGCGCCAGCAGTGAGTCACTCGGACAGGGGGGGGTCTACGAGCAGTACTTC
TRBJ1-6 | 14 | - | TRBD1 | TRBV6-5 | CASRKQGRDSPLHF | TGTGCCAGCAGAAAACAGGGGCGAGATTCACCCCTCCACTTT
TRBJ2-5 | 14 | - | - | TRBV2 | CASSLGDSIKTQYF | TGTGCCAGCAGTCTAGGGGATTCGATTAAGACCCAGTACTTC
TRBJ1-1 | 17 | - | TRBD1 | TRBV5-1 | CASSLPGQLALNTEAFF | TGCGCCAGCAGCTTGCCGGGACAGCTAGCGCTGAACACTGAAGCTTTCTTT
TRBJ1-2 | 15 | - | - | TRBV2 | CASSSGGGPNYGYTF | TGTGCCAGCAGTTCGGGAGGAGGACCGAACTATGGCTACACCTTC
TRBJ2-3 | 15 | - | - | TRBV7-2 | CASSLVAIDTDTQYF | TGTGCCAGCAGCTTAGTAGCTATCGACACAGATACGCAGTATTTT
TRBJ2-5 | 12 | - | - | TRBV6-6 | CASSYSRETQYF | TGTGCCAGCAGTTACTCGAGGGAGACCCAGTACTTC
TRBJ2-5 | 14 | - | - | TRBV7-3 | CASSPPRGTETQYF | TGTGCCAGCAGCCCCCCCCGGGGGACAGAGACCCAGTACTTC
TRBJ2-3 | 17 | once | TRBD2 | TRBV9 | CASSPLSGDPAPDTQYF | TGTGCCAGCAGCCCCCTGAGCGGGGATCCTGCCCCAGATACGCAGTATTTT
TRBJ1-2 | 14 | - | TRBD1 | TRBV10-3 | CAINLQGAEDGYTF | TGTGCCATCAACCTACAGGGGGCGGAGGATGGCTACACCTTC
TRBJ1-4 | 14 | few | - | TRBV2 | CASSVDTLTEKLFF | TGTGCCAGCAGTGTGGACACCCTCACCGAAAAACTGTTTTTT
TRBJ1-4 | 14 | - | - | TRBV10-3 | CAISTGLANEKLFF | TGTGCCATCAGTACAGGGTTAGCTAATGAAAAACTGTTTTTT
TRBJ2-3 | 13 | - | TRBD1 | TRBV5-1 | CASRRQGEDTQYF | TGCGCCAGCAGGCGACAGGGTGAAGATACGCAGTATTTT
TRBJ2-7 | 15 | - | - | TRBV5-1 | CASSLADGGIDEQYF | TGCGCCAGCAGCTTGGCCGACGGAGGGATCGACGAGCAGTACTTC